This is a list of T cell receptor beta chains from one sample in a study of T cell responses to AZD1222 COVID-19 vaccine. Some clones are missing from TCRdb's copy, which holds only in-frame ones; the method was immunoSEQ multiplex PCR. The sample consists of approximately 150,000 clones, roughly 92% of them appearing once. The sequencing used peripheral blood, collected on day 0 of AZD1222 vaccination. All receptors come from an adult in good health. Both conserved end residues are part of each CDR3. D genes are given only for firm matches. Clone sizes are given selectively: once, few, many, or a class where the clone is expanded.

cdr3_aa cdr3_nt clone_size d_call j_call v_call
CASSIRRGDSNQPQHF TGTGCCAGTAGTATTCGCAGGGGGGATAGCAATCAGCCCCAGCATTTT - TRBD1 TRBJ1-5 TRBV19
CASSFGVRNNQPQHF TGTGCCAGCAGCTTCGGGGTCAGGAACAATCAGCCCCAGCATTTT - - TRBJ1-5 TRBV7-8
CASSERGPNYGYTF TGTGCCAGCAGTGAGCGGGGGCCTAACTATGGCTACACCTTC - - TRBJ1-2 TRBV2
CASSSFSYEQYF TGTGCCAGCAGCTCCTTCTCCTACGAGCAGTACTTC many - TRBJ2-7 TRBV7-9
CASSPWGDYGYTF TGTGCCAGCAGTCCCTGGGGGGACTATGGCTACACCTTC - - TRBJ1-2 TRBV28
CASSYSMSADEQYF TGTGCCAGCAGTTACTCGATGTCGGCCGACGAGCAGTACTTC - - TRBJ2-7 TRBV6-5
CASTSFNEQFF TGTGCCAGCACCTCCTTTAATGAGCAGTTCTTC few - TRBJ2-1 TRBV7-2
CASGLARAGAGTEAFF TGTGCTAGTGGTTTGGCTCGTGCCGGGGCGGGCACTGAAGCTTTCTTT once - TRBJ1-1 TRBV12-5
CAWSTQTEAFF TGTGCCTGGAGTACCCAAACTGAAGCTTTCTTT - - TRBJ1-1 TRBV30
CASSFSQGNTGELFF TGTGCCAGCAGCTTCTCACAGGGGAACACCGGGGAGCTGTTTTTT - - TRBJ2-2 TRBV7-2
CASSFTPSGPGQFF TGTGCCAGCAGCTTCACCCCGAGCGGGCCGGGGCAGTTCTTC - - TRBJ2-1 TRBV7-3
CASSLNLGGNTGELFF TGTGCCAGCAGTTTAAATCTGGGGGGAAACACCGGGGAGCTGTTTTTT - - TRBJ2-2 TRBV28
CAISKPGTASYEQYF TGTGCCATCAGCAAGCCCGGGACGGCGTCCTACGAGCAGTACTTC - - TRBJ2-7 TRBV10-3
CASSHVRTKPYEQYF TGTGCCAGCAGCCATGTGCGGACTAAGCCCTACGAGCAGTACTTC - - TRBJ2-7 TRBV7-8
CASSGGTGDTDTQYF TGTGCCAGCAGTGGAGGGACAGGAGACACAGATACGCAGTATTTT - TRBD1 TRBJ2-3 TRBV25-1
CASSAGLDRGNNSPLHF TGTGCCAGCAGCGCAGGGCTGGACAGGGGGAATAATTCACCCCTCCACTTT - TRBD1 TRBJ1-6 TRBV7-2
CATDRANTEAFF TGTGCCACGGACAGGGCGAACACTGAAGCTTTCTTT - TRBD1 TRBJ1-1 TRBV19
CASSETGRNSPLHF TGTGCCAGCAGCGAGACAGGGCGGAATTCACCCCTCCACTTT - TRBD1 TRBJ1-6 TRBV9
CASSFDGGGSYEQYF TGTGCCAGCAGCTTTGACGGGGGGGGCTCCTACGAGCAGTACTTC - TRBD2 TRBJ2-7 TRBV7-6
CASSTLTEVETQYF TGCGCCAGCAGCACCTTGACAGAAGTAGAGACCCAGTACTTC - - TRBJ2-5 TRBV5-1
CASGNGGNTEAFF TGTGCTAGTGGTAACGGGGGGAACACTGAAGCTTTCTTT once - TRBJ1-1 TRBV12-5
CASSERVIDQPQHF TGTGCCAGCAGTGAACGGGTAATCGATCAGCCCCAGCATTTT - - TRBJ1-5 TRBV2
CASSFIGGSSTDTQYF TGTGCCAGCAGTTTTATCGGGGGTTCTAGCACAGATACGCAGTATTTT - - TRBJ2-3 TRBV28
CASSIGGTLAKNIQYF TGTGCCAGTAGTATAGGCGGGACTCTCGCCAAAAACATTCAGTACTTC - - TRBJ2-4 TRBV19
CASSLEGTGGETQYF TGCGCCAGCAGCTTGGAAGGGACAGGGGGAGAGACCCAGTACTTC - TRBD1 TRBJ2-5 TRBV5-1
CASSATYLSSNEQFF TGTGCCAGCAGCGCGACTTACTTATCCAGCAATGAGCAGTTCTTC - - TRBJ2-1 TRBV5-4
CASRGGGSSYEQYF TGTGCCAGCAGGGGCGGGGGTTCCTCCTACGAGCAGTACTTC once TRBD2 TRBJ2-7 TRBV27
CASRSDSQSYEQYF TGTGCCAGCAGATCGGACAGTCAAAGCTACGAGCAGTACTTC - - TRBJ2-7 TRBV2
CASTIGDRDGPFWDTQYF TGTGCCAGTACCATAGGGGACAGGGATGGACCCTTTTGGGATACGCAGTATTTT - TRBD1 TRBJ2-3 TRBV19
CASSMGQGEDQPQHF TGTGCCAGTAGTATGGGCCAGGGAGAGGATCAGCCCCAGCATTTT - - TRBJ1-5 TRBV19
CASTSRDRDRAGTEAFF TGTGCCAGTACCTCAAGAGACCGGGACAGGGCCGGCACTGAAGCTTTCTTT - TRBD1 TRBJ1-1 TRBV19
CASSTGLAGVTQYF TGTGCCAGCAGCACCGGACTAGCGGGAGTGACCCAGTACTTC - TRBD2 TRBJ2-5 TRBV5-6
CASSPHSGNTIYF TGTGCCAGCAGCCCCCACTCTGGAAACACCATATATTTT once - TRBJ1-3 TRBV3-1/TRBV3-2
CASSPDREKAFF TGTGCCAGCTCCCCGGACAGAGAAAAAGCTTTCTTT - - TRBJ1-1 TRBV18
CASSDSGQGATEQYF TGTGCCAGCAGTGACTCGGGACAGGGGGCCACCGAGCAGTACTTC - TRBD1 TRBJ2-7 TRBV6-4
CASSHPGDQPQHF TGTGCCAGTAGTCACCCGGGGGATCAGCCCCAGCATTTT once - TRBJ1-5 TRBV19
CASSPAVSSYEQYF TGTGCCAGCAGCCCAGCCGTGAGCTCCTACGAGCAGTACTTC - - TRBJ2-7 TRBV9
CATSREGRYEQYF TGTGCCACCAGCAGAGAAGGGCGCTACGAGCAGTACTTC - - TRBJ2-7 TRBV15
CASSQQEVKVAFF TGTGCCAGCAGCCAGCAGGAGGTCAAGGTAGCTTTCTTT - - TRBJ1-1 TRBV3-1/TRBV3-2
CASSVAGDEAFF TGTGCCAGCAGTGTAGCAGGGGATGAAGCTTTCTTT - - TRBJ1-1 TRBV6-1
CAASAGGPWEQFF TGTGCCGCGAGTGCGGGAGGGCCGTGGGAGCAGTTCTTC - TRBD2 TRBJ2-1 TRBV30
CASSQGTGGNEKLFF TGCGCCAGCAGCCAAGGGACAGGGGGTAATGAAAAACTGTTTTTT - TRBD1 TRBJ1-4 TRBV5-1
CASSLRQGEVYEQYF TGCGCCAGCAGCTTAAGGCAGGGCGAGGTCTACGAGCAGTACTTC - - TRBJ2-7 TRBV5-1
CASSIEGGDYEQYF TGTGCCAGTAGTATAGAAGGGGGGGACTACGAGCAGTACTTC - - TRBJ2-7 TRBV19
CASSPGDRGRGEQYF TGCGCCAGCAGCCCAGGAGACAGGGGGAGAGGCGAGCAGTACTTC - TRBD1 TRBJ2-7 TRBV5-1